The 31 T cell receptor beta chains listed next were all sequenced from one sample in a study of OX40 agonist ivuxolimab in advanced cancers. Libraries were prepared by immunoSEQ multiplex PCR; TCRdb keeps only in-frame clonotypes and omits some of them. The sample carries roughly 58,000 clones, roughly nine tenths recorded once. Specimen: CD4+ or CD8+ T cells sorted from blood, collected in a trial of the OX40 agonist ivuxolimab. The receptors shown here come from an adult with an advanced solid tumor such as melanoma, head and neck, liver or kidney cancer.

The J gene is TRBJ2-3, the V gene TRBV7-2; 11 nucleotides line up with TRBD1. The CDR3 runs to 18 residues. CDR1 SGHTA and CDR2 FQGNSA come from the germline V gene. Trimming cost V 1 base and J 3 bases; bases outside gene matches: 9. The CDR3 DNA sequence: TGTGCCAGCAGCTTAGGGTGGGGGACAGGGGGATTGACAGATACGCAGTATTTT. It is translated as CASSLGWGTGGLTDTQYF.

The chain links TRBV5-6 to TRBJ2-7; 10 positions agree with TRBD1. The CDR3 runs to 13 residues. Germline V gene lookup returns CDR1 SGHDT and CDR2 YYEEEE. The V and J ends lost 4 bases and 5 bases, in that order; junction bases with no gene match: 3. CDR3 bases: TGTGCCAGCAGCCGGGACAGGGGCCACGAGCAGTACTTC. Protein sequence: CASSRDRGHEQYF.

This clone appeared once. The J gene is TRBJ1-1, the V gene TRBV7-9; 8 bases map to TRBD1. The CDR3 has 14 residues. The ends lost 7 bases at V and 1 base at J; junction bases unmatched: 5. The germline CDR1 and CDR2 sequences are SEHNR and FQNEAQ (reference sequence). The CDR3 sequence is CASTLGTGNTEAFF. DNA of the CDR3: TGTGCCAGCACCCTGGGGACAGGGAACACTGAAGCTTTCTTT.

J is TRBJ2-7 and V is TRBV4-2; no clear D. Per the germline V gene, CDR1 is LGHNA and CDR2 is YNFKEQ. This CDR3 has 14 residues. Deletions cut 1 base from V and 0 bases from J, with 7 bases between. CDR3 amino acids: CASSQGHSSYEQYF. The DNA of the CDR3 is TGTGCCAGCAGCCAAGGTCACAGCTCCTACGAGCAGTACTTC.

This rearrangement joins TRBV2 to TRBJ1-3; 8 bases map to TRBD1. After removal of 8 bases from V and 0 bases from J, the junction contained 0 bases not matched to a gene. The CDR3 extends over 13 amino acids. CDR1 and CDR2 from the germline V gene are SNHLY and FYNNEI. The CDR3 reads CASQGASGNTIYF. CDR3 coding DNA: TGTGCCAGCCAGGGGGCCTCTGGAAACACCATATATTTT.

The V call is TRBV6-6, the J call TRBJ1-5; D gene unclear. The CDR3 has 15 amino acids. Germline V gene sequence: CDR1 MNHNY, CDR2 SVGAGI (reference sequence). The ends were cut back, 2 bases at V and 5 bases at J, with 13 bases in the middle. The DNA of the CDR3 is TGTGCCAGCAGTTACCCCTTAGGGCAAGATCAGCCCCAGCATTTT. This translates into CASSYPLGQDQPQHF.

This chain joins TRBV7-9 and TRBJ2-2; unclear D gene. Trimming took 8 bases from V and 7 from J, leaving 8 bases between them. From germline, CDR1 is SEHNR and CDR2 FQNEAQ (reference sequence). The CDR3 is 11 residues long. CDR3 sequence (DNA): TGTGCCAGCTTAAAGGACGGGGAGCTGTTTTTT. Translating it yields CASLKDGELFF.

This chain links TRBV28 with TRBJ1-3; 8 bases agree with TRBD1. Losses at the gene ends were 6 bases for V and 3 bases for J; bases not matched to a gene: 4. CDR1 MDHEN and CDR2 SYDVKM come from the germline V gene. The CDR3 has 14 residues. The DNA of the CDR3 is TGTGCCAGCAGCTTGGACAGGGTTGGAAACACCATATATTTT. This sequence encodes CASSLDRVGNTIYF.

This rearrangement joins TRBV4-1 to TRBJ2-7, with unresolved D. CDR1 and CDR2 from the germline V gene are MGHRA and YSYEKL. V was cut by 0 bases and J by 3 bases, with 9 bases left in between. The CDR3 is made up of 14 amino acids. The CDR3 DNA follows: TGCGCCAGCAGCCAAGATGCCTTTAGCTACGAGCAGTACTTC. Its translation is CASSQDAFSYEQYF.

This chain links TRBV30 with TRBJ2-6; D gene unclear. The CDR3 runs to 15 residues. V was trimmed by 3 bases and J by 2 bases, leaving 11 bases between them. Looked up from germline, CDR1 is GTSNPN and CDR2 is SVGIG (reference sequence). The CDR3 DNA reads as TGTGCCTGGAGCCCACCACACGCTGGGGCCAACGTCCTGACTTTC. This encodes CAWSPPHAGANVLTF.

This sequence joins TRBV6-5 and TRBJ1-1, with a weak D call TRBD1 (6 bases). Trimming pared 7 bases from V and 4 bases from J, leaving 13 bases between. CDR1 MNHEY and CDR2 SVGAGI come from the germline V gene. This CDR3 has 13 residues. The CDR3 sequence: CASTLLGGTEAFF. For the CDR3, the DNA is TGTGCCAGCACCCTACTAGGGGGCACTGAAGCTTTCTTT.

The rearrangement joins TRBV7-8 to TRBJ1-1; no clear D gene. The V gene's germline CDR1 is SGHVS and CDR2 FQNEAQ. This CDR3 has 15 amino acids. Trimming cost V 3 bases and J 0 bases, with 11 bases left between them. The CDR3, as DNA: TGTGCCAGCAGCTTGTCGGGCTTTATGAACACTGAAGCTTTCTTT. Protein sequence: CASSLSGFMNTEAFF.

V and J are TRBV11-2 and TRBJ2-7; TRBD1 aligns across 7 bases. The CDR3 sequence is 16 residues long. The V and J ends lost 1 base and 3 bases, in that order; junction bases with no gene match: 9. The germline CDR1 and CDR2 sequences are SGHAT and FQNNGV. Here the CDR3 DNA reads TGTGCCAGCAGCTTAGCCTCGGGACAGACAATCTACGAGCAGTACTTC. It encodes CASSLASGQTIYEQYF.

This chain uses TRBV2 with TRBJ1-1; TRBD1 agrees at 8 bases. The CDR3 has 14 amino acids. The junction had 8 bases not matched to a gene; V was cut back by 0 bases and J by 11 bases. CDR1 is SNHLY and CDR2 is FYNNEI in the germline V gene. The CDR3 loop reads CASSEADRGRGAFF. The DNA of the CDR3 is TGTGCCAGCAGTGAAGCAGACAGGGGCCGTGGGGCTTTCTTT.

The chain is built from TRBV5-1 and TRBJ2-5; D possibly uses TRBD1 or TRBD2 (6 bases each). This CDR3 comprises 15 residues. Deletions cut 1 base from V and 4 bases from J, with 14 bases between. Germline V gene sequence: CDR1 SGHRS, CDR2 YFSETQ. The CDR3 loop is CASSLWGARGETQYF. CDR3 DNA sequence: TGCGCCAGCAGCTTGTGGGGGGCGCGGGGAGAGACCCAGTACTTC.

The chain is built from TRBV19 and TRBJ2-4, with 8 bases fitting TRBD1. The V segment lost 9 bases and the J segment 6 bases; nucleotides outside the gene matches: 7. The CDR3 totals 13 residues. Germline V gene sequence: CDR1 LNHDA, CDR2 SQIVND (reference sequence). The CDR3 sequence: CASAGGAGNIQYF. CDR3 DNA: TGTGCCAGCGCAGGGGGCGCGGGAAACATTCAGTACTTC.

The CDR3 region is CASRGRDGSYNEQFF. The CDR3 nucleotides are TGTGCCAGCAGGGGGCGGGATGGTTCCTACAATGAGCAGTTCTTC. The V call is TRBV6-1, the J call TRBJ2-1; D possibly corresponds to TRBD2 (6 bases). V lost 6 bases and J 1 base, leaving 13 bases between the germline ends. The CDR3 is made up of 15 amino acids. The V gene's germline CDR1 is MNHNS and CDR2 SASEGT.

The chain employs TRBV4-1 and TRBJ1-2, with D hard to call. Germline CDR1 and CDR2: MGHRA and YSYEKL. V was pared by 0 bases and J by 8 bases, with 10 bases between. The CDR3 totals 13 residues. This CDR3 reads CASSQDRASGYTF. CDR3 coding DNA: TGCGCCAGCAGCCAAGATCGAGCGTCCGGCTACACCTTC.

The chain combines TRBV29-1 with TRBJ2-3; 11 nucleotides agree with TRBD2. The CDR3 spans 14 residues. Germline V gives CDR1 SQVTM, CDR2 ANQGSEA. Trimming cost V 6 bases and J 6 bases; bases outside gene matches: 8. The CDR3 reads CSVNSGRASDTQYF. CDR3 coding DNA: TGCAGCGTGAATAGCGGGAGGGCCTCTGATACGCAGTATTTT.

V usage is TRBV7-2 and J usage is TRBJ1-2; D not resolved. The CDR3 consists of 16 residues. CDR1 and CDR2 from the germline V gene are SGHTA and FQGNSA. V dropped 6 bases and J dropped 5 bases, with 22 bases sitting between them. The CDR3 loop reads CASSKDATSREYGYTF. The CDR3 nucleotides are TGTGCCAGCAGTAAAGACGCAACCTCCCGGGAGTATGGCTACACCTTC.

The gene calls are TRBV19 and TRBJ1-2; a weak D match, TRBD1 (5 bases). The CDR3 is 13 residues long. Germline V gene lookup returns CDR1 LNHDA and CDR2 SQIVND (reference sequence). Trimming cost V 7 bases and J 2 bases, with 11 bases left between them. The chain's CDR3 is CASTPGRNYGYTF. The DNA of the CDR3 is TGTGCCAGTACCCCAGGGCGAAACTATGGCTACACCTTC.

This chain joins TRBV7-2 and TRBJ2-1, with a weak D call TRBD2 (6 bases). Germline CDR1 reads SGHTA; CDR2 reads FQGNSA. V was trimmed by 4 bases and J by 7 bases, leaving 14 bases between them. This CDR3 contains 14 residues. CDR3 residues: CASSSQTSRNEQFF. CDR3 DNA sequence: TGTGCCAGCAGCTCGCAGACTAGTAGGAATGAGCAGTTCTTC.

The rearrangement links TRBV7-8 to TRBJ2-3; D is undetermined. V was shortened by 5 bases and J by 1 base, with 10 bases between the two germline ends. CDR1 is SGHVS, CDR2 FQNEAQ, per germline. The length of the CDR3 is 14 residues. The CDR3 DNA follows: TGTGCCAGCAGCCCGACCGGCGGCACAGATACGCAGTATTTT. As protein: CASSPTGGTDTQYF.

This chain's CDR3 is CASSQARKAPEQFF. CDR3 bases: TGTGCCAGCAGCCAAGCCAGGAAAGCTCCGGAGCAGTTCTTC. This rearrangement joins TRBV4-2 to TRBJ2-1; no reliable D call. Between the trimmed V and J ends, which lost 1 base and 10 bases, there was a span of 14 bases. The CDR3 is made up of 14 amino acids. Germline values: CDR1 LGHNA, CDR2 YNFKEQ.

Only one count was recorded for this clone. The chain links TRBV6-6 to TRBJ2-7; D is uncertain. The CDR3 has 14 residues. V shed 6 bases and J shed 3 bases, with 15 bases lying between them. From germline, CDR1 is MNHNY and CDR2 SVGAGI (reference sequence). CDR3 nucleotides: TGTGCCAGCAGCCCTCGACGGGCGAACTACGAGCAGTACTTC. It translates to CASSPRRANYEQYF.

This clone was detected once. The genes are TRBV14 and TRBJ1-4; 10 bases agree with TRBD1. Trimming at V came to 3 bases and at J to 6 bases, leaving 4 bases not matched to a gene. The CDR3 sequence is 15 residues long. Germline CDR1 SGHDN, CDR2 FVKESK. CDR3 nucleotides: TGTGCCAGCAGCCATACGACAGGGGGCGATGAAAAACTGTTTTTT. Its translation: CASSHTTGGDEKLFF.

This sequence joins TRBV14 and TRBJ1-3; D not certain. Germline values: CDR1 SGHDN, CDR2 FVKESK. V was cut by 1 base and J by 1 base, with 8 bases left in between. The CDR3 length is 15 residues. The CDR3 region has the DNA TGTGCCAGCAGCCAAGCGGCAGTTTCTGGAAACACCATATATTTT. Protein sequence: CASSQAAVSGNTIYF.

This chain connects TRBV6-5 to TRBJ1-4, with 7 bases matching TRBD1. The V gene's germline CDR1 is MNHEY and CDR2 SVGAGI. This CDR3 spans 12 amino acids. The V and J ends lost 5 bases and 12 bases, in that order; junction bases with no gene match: 6. The chain's CDR3 is CASSRNRGELFF. CDR3 coding DNA: TGTGCCAGCAGTCGCAACAGGGGAGAACTGTTTTTT.

The chain is built from TRBV5-1 and TRBJ2-1; D is unresolved. CDR3 length: 14 residues. Germline CDR1 reads SGHRS; CDR2 reads YFSETQ. The V gene lost 0 bases and the J gene lost 4 bases, with 8 bases spanning the gap. DNA of the CDR3: TGCGCCAGCAGCTTGGTCCCGACTTACAATGAGCAGTTCTTC. It yields the protein CASSLVPTYNEQFF.

The chain combines TRBV2 with TRBJ1-1, with D uncertain. From germline, CDR1 is SNHLY and CDR2 FYNNEI. This CDR3 spans 14 amino acids. Trimming pared 2 bases from V and 0 bases from J, leaving 7 bases between. CDR3 region: CASSEQSMNTEAFF. The CDR3 coding sequence is TGTGCCAGCAGTGAACAGTCCATGAACACTGAAGCTTTCTTT.

The J gene is TRBJ2-3, the V gene TRBV7-3; no reliable D call. Per the germline V gene, CDR1 is SGHTA and CDR2 is FQGTGA. This CDR3 region has 14 residues. Trimming removed 0 bases from V and 4 bases from J, with 8 bases in between. In DNA, the CDR3 is TGTGCCAGCAGCTTAACCGCCGCGCCAGATACGCAGTATTTT. Translating gives CASSLTAAPDTQYF.